This TCR beta chain stems from a study of T cell responses to AZD1222 COVID-19 vaccine. V was shortened by 2 bases and J by 4 bases, with 11 bases between the two germline ends. CDR1 MNHNS and CDR2 SASEGT come from the germline V gene. The CDR3 consists of 14 residues. This table comes from immunoSEQ multiplex PCR, and its TCRdb copy is limited to in-frame clones, with some not included. The table includes 95,000 to 150,000 clones, about 89% detected once. The clonotype comes from an adult in good health. The chain uses TRBV6-1 and TRBJ1-2, with D possibly matching TRBD1 (5 bases). The sample was peripheral blood, taken on day 0 of MenACWY control vaccination. The CDR3 here is CASSEIGTVYGYTF. The DNA of the CDR3 is TGTGCCAGCAGTGAAATTGGGACGGTCTATGGCTACACCTTC.